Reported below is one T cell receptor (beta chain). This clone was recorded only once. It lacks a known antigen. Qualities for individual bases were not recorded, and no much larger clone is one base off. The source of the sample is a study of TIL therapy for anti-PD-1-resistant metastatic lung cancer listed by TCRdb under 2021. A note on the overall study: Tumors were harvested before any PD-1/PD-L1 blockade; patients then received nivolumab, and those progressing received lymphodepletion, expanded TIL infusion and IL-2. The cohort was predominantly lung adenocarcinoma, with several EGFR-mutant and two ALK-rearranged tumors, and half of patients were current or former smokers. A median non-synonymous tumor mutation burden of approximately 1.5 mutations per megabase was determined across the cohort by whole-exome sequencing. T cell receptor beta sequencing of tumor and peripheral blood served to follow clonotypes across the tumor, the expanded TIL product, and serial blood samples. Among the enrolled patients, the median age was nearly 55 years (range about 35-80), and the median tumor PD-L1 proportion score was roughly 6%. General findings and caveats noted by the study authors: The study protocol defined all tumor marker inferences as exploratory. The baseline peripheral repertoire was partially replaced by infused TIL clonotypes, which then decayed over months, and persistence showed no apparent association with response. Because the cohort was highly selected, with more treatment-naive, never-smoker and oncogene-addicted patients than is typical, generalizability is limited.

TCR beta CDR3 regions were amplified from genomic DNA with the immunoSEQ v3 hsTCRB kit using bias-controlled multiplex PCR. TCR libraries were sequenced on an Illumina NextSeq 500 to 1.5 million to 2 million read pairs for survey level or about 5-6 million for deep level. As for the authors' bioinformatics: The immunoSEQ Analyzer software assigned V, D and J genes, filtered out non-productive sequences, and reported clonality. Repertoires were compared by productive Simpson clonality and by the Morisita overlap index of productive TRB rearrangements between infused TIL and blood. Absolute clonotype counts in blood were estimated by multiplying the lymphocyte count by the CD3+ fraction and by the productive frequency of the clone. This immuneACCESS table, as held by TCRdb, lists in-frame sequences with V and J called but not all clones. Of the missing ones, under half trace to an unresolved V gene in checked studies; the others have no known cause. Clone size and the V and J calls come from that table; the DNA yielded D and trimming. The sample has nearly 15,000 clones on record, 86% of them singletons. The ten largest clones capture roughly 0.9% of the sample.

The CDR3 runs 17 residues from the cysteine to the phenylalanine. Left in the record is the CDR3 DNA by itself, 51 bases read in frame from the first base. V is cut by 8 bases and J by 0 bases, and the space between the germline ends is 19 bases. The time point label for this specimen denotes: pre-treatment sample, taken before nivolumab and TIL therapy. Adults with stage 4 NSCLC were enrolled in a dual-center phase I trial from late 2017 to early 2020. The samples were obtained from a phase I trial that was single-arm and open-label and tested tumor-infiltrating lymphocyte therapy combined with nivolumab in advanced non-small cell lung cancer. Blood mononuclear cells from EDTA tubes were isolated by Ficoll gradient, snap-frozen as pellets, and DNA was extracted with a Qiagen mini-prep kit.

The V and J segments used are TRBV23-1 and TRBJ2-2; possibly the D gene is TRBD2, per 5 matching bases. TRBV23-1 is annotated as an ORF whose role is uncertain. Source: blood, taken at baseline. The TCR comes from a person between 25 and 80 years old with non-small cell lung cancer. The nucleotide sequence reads TGCGCCAGCGCGACAAAGAGGGCTTTCACGAACACCGGGGAGCTGTTTTTT. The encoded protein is CASATKRAFTNTGELFF.